The 17 T cell receptor beta chains in this list originate from one sample, sequenced in a study of beta chain features in type 1 diabetes. Since all of the isolated RNA was reverse transcribed, expressed TCRB transcripts were what got sequenced. Using immunoSEQ multiplex PCR, the repertoire was profiled, and TCRdb retains in-frame clones only, with some absent. Among 310,000 or so clones listed, roughly 15% were seen once. Study observations and caveats: Shorter TCRB CDR3s, moderately but significantly so, were found in Type 1 diabetes patients in all four CD4+ subsets.

For these TCRs, the target antigens are not known. Material: naive CD4+ T cells from blood. The receptor source for this set is a man younger than 30 with type 1 diabetes.

This clone was found a few times. The chain uses TRBV5-1 and TRBJ2-2, with 7 positions matching TRBD1. Germline CDR1 and CDR2: SGHRS and YFSETQ. The CDR3 extends over 15 amino acids. Losses at the gene ends were 4 bases for V and 5 bases for J; bases not matched to a gene: 8. The DNA for the CDR3 is TGCGCCAGCAGCCAAACAGGGGTAGTGACCGGGGAGCTGTTTTTT. Amino acids: CASSQTGVVTGELFF.

This clone has a handful of counts. The gene calls are TRBV7-2 and TRBJ2-5, with D perhaps matching TRBD1 (5 bases). Trimming left V 2 bases short and J 4 bases short, with 8 bases between. CDR3 length: 13 residues. Per germline, CDR1 SGHTA and CDR2 FQGNSA. For the CDR3, the DNA is TGTGCCAGCAGCTTAAGGGGCCGAGAGACCCAGTACTTC. This encodes CASSLRGRETQYF.

This clone was observed a handful of times. The V call is TRBV7-2, the J call TRBJ2-7, with D possibly TRBD1 on 6 matching bases. The germline V gene encodes CDR1 SGHTA and CDR2 FQGNSA. The CDR3 has 13 residues. V was shortened by 3 bases and J by 2 bases, with 8 bases between the two germline ends. The CDR3, as DNA: TGTGCCAGCAGCTTCTCAGGGGCCTACGAGCAGTACTTC. It specifies CASSFSGAYEQYF.

A word on this clone: This CDR3 is also generated by other DNA sequences in the sample. This sequence joins TRBV29-1 and TRBJ1-2, with D maybe TRBD1 (5 bases). V was clipped by 4 bases and J by 2 bases, with 11 bases between them. Germline V lookup: CDR1 SQVTM, CDR2 ANQGSEA. The CDR3 sequence is 13 residues long. The CDR3 DNA is TGCAGCGTTGGGGGGAGGGCGAACTATGGCTACACCTTC. It yields the protein CSVGGRANYGYTF.

This clone occurred a few times. The chain is built from TRBV4-2 and TRBJ2-3; 13 nucleotides match TRBD2. The CDR3 runs 16 residues. The germline V gene encodes CDR1 LGHNA and CDR2 YNFKEQ. J gave up 3 bases and V 1 base, and 1 base lay outside the gene matches. CDR3 region: CASSQAGLAGTDTQYF. The CDR3 coding sequence is TGTGCCAGCAGCCAAGCGGGACTAGCGGGAACAGATACGCAGTATTTT.

V is TRBV12-5 and J is TRBJ2-1; 7 nucleotides align to TRBD1. The CDR3 has 14 amino acids. V dropped 6 bases and J dropped 3; count of bases not matched to a gene: 5. Germline V gene sequence: CDR1 LGHNT, CDR2 FRNRAP. CDR3 bases: TGTGCTAGTGGGGAAACAGGGGACTACAATGAGCAGTTCTTC. Protein sequence: CASGETGDYNEQFF.

This chain links TRBV13 with TRBJ2-1; 7 nucleotides agree with TRBD2. The V segment lost 1 base and the J segment 15 bases; nucleotides outside the gene matches: 6. CDR1 is PRHDT, CDR2 FYEKMQ, per germline (reference sequence). The length of the CDR3 is 12 residues. CDR3 nucleotides: TGTGCCAGCAGCTTAGAACGCGGGAGTCCGTTCTTC. The encoded protein is CASSLERGSPFF.

In its sample, this clone was seen a few times. The genes are TRBV9 and TRBJ2-5; tentatively, D is TRBD1 (5 bases). CDR1 is SGDLS and CDR2 is YYNGEE in the germline V gene. Trimming left V 5 bases short and J 7 bases short, with 9 bases between. This CDR3 spans 11 amino acids. The CDR3 protein is CASSQGGTQYF. The CDR3 DNA reads as TGTGCCAGCAGTCAGGGCGGGACCCAGTACTTC.

This clone appeared a few times. The chain recombines TRBV15 with TRBJ2-1, with D hard to call. CDR1 is LNHNV, CDR2 YYDKDF, per germline (reference sequence). The CDR3 has 13 residues. V shed 0 bases and J shed 13 bases, with 13 bases lying between them. The CDR3 nucleotides read TGTGCCACCAGCAGAGATGGTAGTTTTTACCAGTTCTTC. The encoded protein is CATSRDGSFYQFF.

The chain carries TRBV6-5 and TRBJ2-5; tentatively, D is TRBD2 (6 bases). CDR3 length: 14 residues. Germline V gene lookup returns CDR1 MNHEY and CDR2 SVGAGI. V gave up 10 bases and J gave up 4 bases, with 19 bases separating them. Here the CDR3 reads CATSSPTGGETQYF. The CDR3 nucleotides are TGTGCCACCTCTAGCCCTACCGGGGGAGAGACCCAGTACTTC.

The V call is TRBV29-1, the J call TRBJ2-5; 7 positions agree with TRBD1. The CDR3 runs to 13 residues. Germline values: CDR1 SQVTM, CDR2 ANQGSEA. J lost 5 bases, V lost 7 bases, and 10 bases had no gene match. The CDR3 spells CSAGTVRGETQYF. As DNA, the CDR3 is TGCAGCGCTGGGACAGTCCGAGGGGAGACCCAGTACTTC.

This clone was counted only a few times. J is TRBJ1-4 and V is TRBV9; tentative D call: TRBD1 (6 bases). The length of the CDR3 is 15 residues. Trimming left V 3 bases short and J 5 bases short, with 14 bases between. CDR1 and CDR2 from the germline V gene are SGDLS and YYNGEE. CDR3 region: CASSAQQGSNEKLFF. CDR3 sequence (DNA): TGTGCCAGCAGCGCCCAACAGGGATCCAATGAAAAACTGTTTTTT.

The genes are TRBV30 and TRBJ2-2; TRBD2 agrees at 8 bases. The CDR3 runs 14 residues. J was trimmed by 5 bases and V by 6 bases; bases with no gene match: 8. The V gene's germline CDR1 is GTSNPN and CDR2 SVGIG (reference sequence). The CDR3 loop is CACNPGGHTGELFF. CDR3 DNA sequence: TGTGCCTGCAACCCGGGGGGGCATACCGGGGAGCTGTTTTTT.

V is TRBV2 and J is TRBJ1-1; D remains unclear. Trimming left V 6 bases short and J 6 bases short, with 11 bases between. Looked up from germline, CDR1 is SNHLY and CDR2 is FYNNEI. The length of the CDR3 is 12 residues. CDR3 DNA: TGTGCCAGCAGCCACGAGGGCGCTGAAGCTTTCTTT. This codes for CASSHEGAEAFF.

This clone was found a few times. The chain employs TRBV6-5 and TRBJ2-7; 11 bases are shared with TRBD2. After removal of 2 bases from V and 6 bases from J, the junction contained 9 bases not matched to a gene. The CDR3 spans 16 residues. Per germline, CDR1 MNHEY and CDR2 SVGAGI. The CDR3 DNA is TGTGCCAGCAGTTACCGACTAGCGGGACCGGCGGGCGAGCAGTACTTC. Its translation is CASSYRLAGPAGEQYF.

This chain connects TRBV9 to TRBJ2-3; 10 bases fit TRBD2. Germline V CDR1 and CDR2: SGDLS, YYNGEE. The V and J ends lost 0 bases and 7 bases, in that order; junction bases with no gene match: 11. The CDR3 is 17 residues long. Here the CDR3 reads CASSVGGGSGRPYTQYF. The CDR3 DNA follows: TGTGCCAGCAGCGTAGGCGGGGGTAGCGGGAGGCCGTATACGCAGTATTTT.

The V call is TRBV5-6, the J call TRBJ2-1; the match to TRBD2 covers 11 bases. The V and J ends lost 4 bases and 2 bases, in that order; junction bases with no gene match: 5. The CDR3 is made up of 16 amino acids. Germline-derived CDR1 and CDR2 are SGHDT and YYEEEE. The CDR3 here is CASSPPGLAAYNEQFF. The CDR3 DNA is TGTGCCAGCAGCCCACCGGGACTAGCGGCCTACAATGAGCAGTTCTTC.